Listed below are T cell receptor beta chains from one sample, sequenced in a study of shared clonotypes between healthy human individuals. Assay used: immunoSEQ multiplex PCR; TCRdb lists only in-frame clones, some missing. The sample holds a few million clones, under 95% seen once. Sequencing was carried out using naive CD4+ T cells from PBMCs. These receptor sequences come from a young man in good health. Some clones in this sample may be carry-over from other donors' samples. Each CDR3 is given with its conserved first and last residue. A D gene is named only where the DNA matches it firmly. Clone sizes are given selectively: once, few, many, or a class where the clone is expanded.

abundance: -; j_gene: TRBJ2-6; v_gene: TRBV5-1; d_gene: -; CDR3nt: TGCGCCAGCAGGAGAGAGGGAGTGGCCAACGTCCTGACTTTC; CDR3aa: CASRREGVANVLTF
abundance: -; j_gene: TRBJ2-2; v_gene: TRBV5-1; d_gene: -; CDR3nt: TGCGCCAGCAGCTTGGGACAGGCCTACACCGGGGAGCTGTTTTTT; CDR3aa: CASSLGQAYTGELFF
abundance: -; j_gene: TRBJ2-1; v_gene: TRBV11-2; d_gene: TRBD1; CDR3nt: TGTGCCAGTCGGGGACAGGGGGCGTATGAGCAGTTCTTC; CDR3aa: CASRGQGAYEQFF
abundance: -; j_gene: TRBJ2-7; v_gene: TRBV28; d_gene: -; CDR3nt: TGTGCCAGCAGTTTAGTATCCGCGGGACAGTCATACGAGCAGTACTTC; CDR3aa: CASSLVSAGQSYEQYF
abundance: -; j_gene: TRBJ2-1; v_gene: TRBV7-8; d_gene: -; CDR3nt: TGTGCCAGCAGCCCTATCGGTACATACAATGAGCAGTTCTTC; CDR3aa: CASSPIGTYNEQFF
abundance: -; j_gene: TRBJ1-2; v_gene: TRBV6-5; d_gene: -; CDR3nt: TGTGCCAGCAGTTACTCGGGCCGGGACGGTGGCTATGGCTACACCTTC; CDR3aa: CASSYSGRDGGYGYTF
abundance: -; j_gene: TRBJ2-7; v_gene: TRBV11-2; d_gene: TRBD2; CDR3nt: TGTGCCAGCAGGAAGATCGGGGGGAGCGAGCAGTACTTC; CDR3aa: CASRKIGGSEQYF
abundance: few; j_gene: TRBJ1-2; v_gene: TRBV30; d_gene: -; CDR3nt: TGTGCCTGGGGGTGGGCTAAGGGCTATGGCTACACCTTC; CDR3aa: CAWGWAKGYGYTF
abundance: -; j_gene: TRBJ2-7; v_gene: TRBV7-2; d_gene: TRBD1; CDR3nt: TGTGCCAGCAGCTTACGGCACAGGGGAACCGGGGACTACGAGCAGTACTTC; CDR3aa: CASSLRHRGTGDYEQYF
abundance: -; j_gene: TRBJ2-7; v_gene: TRBV29-1; d_gene: TRBD2; CDR3nt: TGCAGCGTCCAGTTAGCGGGAGGGCCGGGTGAGCAGTACTTC; CDR3aa: CSVQLAGGPGEQYF